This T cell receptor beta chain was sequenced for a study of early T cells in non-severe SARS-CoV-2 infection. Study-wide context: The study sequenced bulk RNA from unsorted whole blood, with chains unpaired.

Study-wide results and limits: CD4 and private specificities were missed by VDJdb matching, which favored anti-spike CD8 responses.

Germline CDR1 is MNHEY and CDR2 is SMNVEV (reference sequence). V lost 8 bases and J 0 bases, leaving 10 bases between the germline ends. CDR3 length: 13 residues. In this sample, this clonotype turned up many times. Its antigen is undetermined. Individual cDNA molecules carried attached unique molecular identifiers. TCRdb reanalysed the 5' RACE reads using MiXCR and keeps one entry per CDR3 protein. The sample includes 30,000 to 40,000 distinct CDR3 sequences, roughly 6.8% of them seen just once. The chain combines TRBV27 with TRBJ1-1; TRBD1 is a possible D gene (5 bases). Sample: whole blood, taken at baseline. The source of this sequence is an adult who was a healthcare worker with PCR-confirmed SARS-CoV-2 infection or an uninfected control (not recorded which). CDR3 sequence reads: CASAGRMNTEAFF. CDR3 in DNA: TGTGCCAGCGCGGGACGGATGAACACTGAAGCTTTCTTT.